These 18 T cell receptor beta chains came from one sample sequenced in a study of cytomegalovirus exposure and HLA in healthy donors. In the PCR, 60 Vbeta and 13 Jbeta primers were used. Data came from immunoSEQ multiplex PCR; TCRdb stores just in-frame clones and leaves some out. The sample lists around 130,000 clones; approximately 84% were seen once. What was sequenced was PBMCs. These receptor sequences come from a woman younger than 35 in good health and CMV-seronegative.

The chain couples TRBV7-9 to TRBJ1-1; no firm D call. CDR1 is SEHNR and CDR2 is FQNEAQ in the germline V gene (reference sequence). Trimming pared 2 bases from V and 7 bases from J, leaving 5 bases between. The CDR3 has 11 amino acids. CDR3 loop: CASSLNIEAFF. CDR3 nucleotides: TGTGCCAGCAGCTTAAATATTGAAGCTTTCTTT.

This chain links TRBV6-1 with TRBJ1-1, with a weak D call TRBD1 (5 bases). The CDR3 totals 14 residues. Trimming stripped 3 bases from V and 3 bases from J, with 11 bases between. CDR1 and CDR2 from the germline V gene are MNHNS and SASEGT. Here the CDR3 DNA reads TGTGCCAGCAGTGACGACAGCACTTACACTGAAGCTTTCTTT. Its translation is CASSDDSTYTEAFF.

This clone appeared a few times. The genes are TRBV4-2 and TRBJ2-2, with a possible D match to TRBD2 (6 bases). The germline CDR1 and CDR2 sequences are LGHNA and YNFKEQ. V was pared by 5 bases and J by 7 bases, with 20 bases between. The CDR3 is made up of 16 amino acids. The CDR3 nucleotides read TGTGCCAGCAGCTCAAGAGGCGGGATAATAGACGGGGAGCTGTTTTTT. Protein sequence: CASSSRGGIIDGELFF.

The rearrangement links TRBV7-9 to TRBJ1-3; 7 positions match TRBD1. CDR3 size: 15 residues. The V gene's germline CDR1 is SEHNR and CDR2 FQNEAQ (reference sequence). J was trimmed by 5 bases and V by 1 base; bases with no gene match: 5. CDR3 region: CASSLVLGQRNTIYF. The CDR3 bases are TGTGCCAGCAGCTTAGTTTTGGGACAGAGAAACACCATATATTTT.

The chain uses TRBV30 and TRBJ1-2, with D possibly matching TRBD1 (6 bases). Between the trimmed V and J ends, which lost 0 bases and 6 bases, there was a span of 11 bases. Germline V lookup: CDR1 GTSNPN, CDR2 SVGIG (reference sequence). This CDR3 spans 13 amino acids. CDR3 nucleotides: TGTGCCTGGAGTGTTGAACAGGGCCATGGCTACACCTTC. Translating it yields CAWSVEQGHGYTF.

The chain has TRBV4-1 and TRBJ2-7, with D uncertain. There are 15 residues in the CDR3. Germline V lookup: CDR1 MGHRA, CDR2 YSYEKL. With 0 bases removed from V and 2 bases from J, the gap between germline ends came to 11 bases. As DNA, the CDR3 is TGCGCCAGCAGCCAAGAGAGAATGGTAGCCTACGAGCAGTACTTC. This sequence encodes CASSQERMVAYEQYF.

The V gene is TRBV5-1, the J gene TRBJ2-7, with 10 bases aligning to TRBD2. This CDR3 has 18 residues. V lost 4 bases, J lost 3 bases, and 16 bases stayed unmatched. The germline gives CDR1 SGHRS, CDR2 YFSETQ. The CDR3 DNA reads TGCGCCAGCAGCCCTACCGGACTAGCGGAAGCCCCTATCTACGAGCAGTACTTC. This translates into CASSPTGLAEAPIYEQYF.

J is TRBJ1-2 and V is TRBV30, with D perhaps matching TRBD1 (6 bases). Between the trimmed V and J ends, which lost 2 bases and 3 bases, there was a span of 13 bases. CDR1 GTSNPN and CDR2 SVGIG come from the germline V gene (reference sequence). This CDR3 is built from 14 residues. The CDR3 nucleotides are TGTGCCTGGAGTACATATGGGGGCTACTATGGCTACACCTTC. It yields the protein CAWSTYGGYYGYTF.

The J gene is TRBJ1-1, the V gene TRBV30; D is undetermined. V dropped 1 base and J dropped 7 bases, with 25 bases sitting between them. The CDR3 has 17 amino acids. Germline V gene sequence: CDR1 GTSNPN, CDR2 SVGIG (reference sequence). The CDR3 sequence is CAWSGALGLSPRGEAFF. The CDR3 bases are TGTGCCTGGAGTGGGGCCCTTGGTTTATCGCCTCGGGGTGAAGCTTTCTTT.

Of note for this clone: Other DNA sequences in the same sample also yield this CDR3. The V call is TRBV18, the J call TRBJ2-5; maybe TRBD2 (6 bases). CDR1 is KGHSH, CDR2 LQKENI, per germline. CDR3 length equals 13 residues. V lost 3 bases, J lost 1 base, and 6 bases lay in between. The CDR3 protein is CASSPGGQETQYF. CDR3 DNA: TGTGCCAGCTCACCGGGAGGCCAAGAGACCCAGTACTTC. Variable domain in full (rest from reference TRBV18 and TRBJ2-5): NAGVMQNPRHLVRRRGQEARLRCSPMKGHSHVYWYRQLPEEGLKFMVYLQKENIIDESGMPKERFSAEFPKEGPSILRIQQVVRGDSAAYFCASSPGGQETQYFGPGTRLLVL.

The rearrangement joins TRBV5-5 to TRBJ1-1; TRBD1 aligns across 7 bases. This CDR3 contains 14 residues. V lost 4 bases to trimming and J lost 9 bases; unmatched junction nucleotides: 12. CDR1 SGHKS and CDR2 YYEKEE come from the germline V gene (reference sequence). CDR3 residues: CASSLTALQGKAFF. Written as DNA, the CDR3 is TGTGCCAGCAGCCTTACCGCACTACAGGGGAAAGCTTTCTTT.

The DNA for the CDR3 is TGCGCCAGCAGCCAACTAGAGACAGATACGCAGTATTTT. Amino acids: CASSQLETDTQYF. The V gene is TRBV4-1, the J gene TRBJ2-3, with D uncertain. Germline values: CDR1 MGHRA, CDR2 YSYEKL. Trimming shortened V by 2 bases and J by 3 bases, and 6 bases separated the two germline ends. This CDR3 spans 13 amino acids.

This clone was counted once. The sample carries other DNA sequences with the same CDR3. This sequence joins TRBV19 and TRBJ2-7; maybe TRBD1 (5 bases). The CDR3 is 14 amino acids. Germline V lookup: CDR1 LNHDA, CDR2 SQIVND (reference sequence). The V end was cut by 5 bases, the J end by 0 bases, with 11 bases between. Here the CDR3 DNA reads TGTGCCAGTAGTCCCAGGGTTGACTCCTACGAGCAGTACTTC. Amino acids: CASSPRVDSYEQYF.

The chain carries TRBV15 and TRBJ2-5; TRBD1 matches 7 bases. The CDR3 has 15 amino acids. Germline trimming cut 1 base from V and 5 bases from J; bases unmatched to any gene: 7. CDR1 LNHNV and CDR2 YYDKDF come from the germline V gene (reference sequence). The CDR3 DNA reads TGTGCCACCAGCAGAGGAGGGACAGCCGGGGAGACCCAGTACTTC. Amino acids: CATSRGGTAGETQYF. Variable domain in full (rest from reference TRBV15 and TRBJ2-5): DAMVIQNPRYQVTQFGKPVTLSCSQTLNHNVMYWYQQKSSQAPKLLFHYYDKDFNNEADTPDNFQSRRPNTSFCFLDIRSPGLGDTAMYLCATSRGGTAGETQYFGPGTRLLVL.

The rearrangement links TRBV30 to TRBJ2-1, with D perhaps matching TRBD1 (5 bases). Germline V lookup: CDR1 GTSNPN, CDR2 SVGIG (reference sequence). There are 14 residues in the CDR3. The germline V and J ends were trimmed by 1 base and 5 bases, with 12 bases remaining between them. The CDR3 DNA is TGTGCCTGGAGTGAAAGAGGACAAGACAATGAGCAGTTCTTC. Translation gives CAWSERGQDNEQFF.

The chain joins TRBV2 to TRBJ1-3, with D perhaps matching TRBD1 (5 bases). The CDR3 spans 20 residues. CDR1 SNHLY and CDR2 FYNNEI come from the germline V gene. The V gene lost 2 bases and the J gene lost 0 bases, with 23 bases spanning the gap. The CDR3 nucleotides are TGTGCCAGCAGTGAACGACGAGGGAGGTTGGGGGGTTCCTCTGGAAACACCATATATTTT. This sequence encodes CASSERRGRLGGSSGNTIYF.

This clone was seen a handful of times. The CDR3 loop is CASQRERYNEQFF. The CDR3 DNA reads as TGTGCCAGTCAGCGGGAGAGGTACAATGAGCAGTTCTTC. V gene TRBV6-1 combines with J gene TRBJ2-1; 8 nucleotides agree with TRBD2. The J segment lost 4 bases and the V segment lost 9 bases, leaving 5 bases of the junction unmatched. The CDR3 runs 13 residues. The germline V gene encodes CDR1 MNHNS and CDR2 SASEGT.

This clone occurred a few times. This sequence joins TRBV7-9 and TRBJ2-4, with 9 nucleotides matching TRBD1. CDR1 is SEHNR, CDR2 FQNEAQ, per germline (reference sequence). The CDR3 covers 14 residues. V dropped 5 bases and J dropped 7; count of bases not matched to a gene: 6. The CDR3 bases are TGTGCCAGCAGCACCTCCGGGACAGGGAACATTCAGTACTTC. Its protein product is CASSTSGTGNIQYF.